This T cell receptor beta chain was found in a study of blood T cell repertoires in COVID-19. About the research overall: COVID-19 samples collected from the United States, Italy and Spain covered acute and convalescent phases. PBMCs, B-cell-depleted T cells, or T cells provided the cDNA or gDNA that made up the material.

The CDR3 length is 14 residues. Germline values: CDR1 SGHRS, CDR2 YFSETQ. After removal of 3 bases from V and 6 bases from J, the junction contained 4 bases not matched to a gene. Sequenced by immunoSEQ multiplex PCR; TCRdb stores in-frame clones only, minus some. The sample gives hundreds of thousands of clones, around 82% of which show up once; 2.5% is in the top ten. The sample consisted of peripheral blood. The chain is built from TRBV5-1 and TRBJ2-1; 9 bases are shared with TRBD1. The sequence was collected from a woman aged 35 to 49 with active or convalescent COVID-19. The CDR3 region is CASSSRTGVNEQFF. The DNA of the CDR3 is TGCGCCAGCAGCTCCCGGACAGGGGTCAATGAGCAGTTCTTC.